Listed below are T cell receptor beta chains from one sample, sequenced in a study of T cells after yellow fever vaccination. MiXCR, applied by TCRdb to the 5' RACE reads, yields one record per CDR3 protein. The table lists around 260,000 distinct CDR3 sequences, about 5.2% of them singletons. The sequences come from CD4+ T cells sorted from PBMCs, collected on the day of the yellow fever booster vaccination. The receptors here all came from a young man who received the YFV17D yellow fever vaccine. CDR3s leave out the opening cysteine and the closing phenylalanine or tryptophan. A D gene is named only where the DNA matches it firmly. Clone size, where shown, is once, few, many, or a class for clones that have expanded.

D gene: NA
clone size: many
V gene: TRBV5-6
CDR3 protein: ASSWGAGGNEQF

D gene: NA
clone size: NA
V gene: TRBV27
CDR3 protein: ASSLSSEVGGSGANVLT

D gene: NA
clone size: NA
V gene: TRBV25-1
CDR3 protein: ASSEYRTGYGYT

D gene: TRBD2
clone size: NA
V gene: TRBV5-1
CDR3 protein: ASSSTPTSGERDTQY

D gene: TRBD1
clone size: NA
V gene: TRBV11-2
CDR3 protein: ASSLMGQNNSPLH

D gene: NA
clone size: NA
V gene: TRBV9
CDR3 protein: ASSAHQGVQY

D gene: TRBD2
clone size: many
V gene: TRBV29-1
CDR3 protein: SVDGTSGSSSYNEQF

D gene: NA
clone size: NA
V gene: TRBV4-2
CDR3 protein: ASSLGRYNEKLF

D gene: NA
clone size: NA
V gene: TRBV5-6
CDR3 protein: ASSLNPDGQPQH

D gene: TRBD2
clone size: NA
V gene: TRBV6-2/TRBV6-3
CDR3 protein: ASSEVQAGEYNEQF

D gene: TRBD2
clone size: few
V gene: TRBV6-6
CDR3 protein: ASSFFPLAGGLETQY

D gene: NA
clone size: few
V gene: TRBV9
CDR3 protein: ASSVGRTSYGYT

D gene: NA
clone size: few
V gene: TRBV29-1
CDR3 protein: SVYRVQETQY

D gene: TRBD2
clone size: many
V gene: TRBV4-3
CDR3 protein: ASSQEGTSGGNEQY

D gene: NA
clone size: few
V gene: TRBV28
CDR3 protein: ASSSTQGPQETQY

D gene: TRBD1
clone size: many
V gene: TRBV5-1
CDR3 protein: ASSLGGGGNYEQY

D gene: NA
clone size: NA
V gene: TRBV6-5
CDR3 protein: ASSYTGGGTEAF

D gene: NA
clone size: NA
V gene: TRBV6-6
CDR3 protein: ASGGVERAEAF

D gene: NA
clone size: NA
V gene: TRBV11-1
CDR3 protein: ASSLGPGAYEQY

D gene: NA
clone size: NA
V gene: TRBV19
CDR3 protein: ASSTVGGWWPQH

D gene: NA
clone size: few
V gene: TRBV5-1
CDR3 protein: ASSLRSGAGYEQY

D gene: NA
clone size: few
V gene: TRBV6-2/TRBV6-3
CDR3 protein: ASKIAGDGYT

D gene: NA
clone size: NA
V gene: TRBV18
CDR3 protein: ASSPPAGLGETQY

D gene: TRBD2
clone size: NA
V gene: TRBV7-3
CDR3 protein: ASSPTSGGRGNIQY

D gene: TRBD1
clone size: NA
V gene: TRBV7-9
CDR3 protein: ASVTGQPGDTEAF

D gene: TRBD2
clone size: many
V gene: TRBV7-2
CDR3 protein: ASSLGPGGEQF

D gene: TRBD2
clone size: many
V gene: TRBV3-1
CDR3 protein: ASSQASGGFTDTQY

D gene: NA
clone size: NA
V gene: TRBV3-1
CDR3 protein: ASSQDQAGSYGYT

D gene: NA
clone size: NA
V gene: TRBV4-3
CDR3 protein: ASSQAWASGANVLT

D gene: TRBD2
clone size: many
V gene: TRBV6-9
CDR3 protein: ASSLPAGRDTDTQY

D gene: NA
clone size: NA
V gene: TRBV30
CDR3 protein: AWSDGVLVSKTQY

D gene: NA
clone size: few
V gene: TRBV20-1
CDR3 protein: SARVGSGANSPLH

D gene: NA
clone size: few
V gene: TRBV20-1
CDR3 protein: SAPSGTDTQY

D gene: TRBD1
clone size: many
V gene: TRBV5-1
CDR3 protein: ASSLQGEYNEQF

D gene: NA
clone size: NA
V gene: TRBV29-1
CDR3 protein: SGDTGSYGYT

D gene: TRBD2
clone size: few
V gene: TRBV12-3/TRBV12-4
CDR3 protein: ASSLDGGVRTDTQY

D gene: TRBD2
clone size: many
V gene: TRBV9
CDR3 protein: ASSLHGTSGYEQY

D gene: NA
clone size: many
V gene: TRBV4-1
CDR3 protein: ASSRYRENEQF

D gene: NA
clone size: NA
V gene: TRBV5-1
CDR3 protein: ASSFSGPRDTEAF

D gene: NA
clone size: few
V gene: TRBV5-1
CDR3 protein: ASSLGGLNEKLF

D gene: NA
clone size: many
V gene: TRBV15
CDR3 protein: ATSGHRDSNQPQH